The next 11 T cell receptor beta chains were all read from a single sample in a study of blood T cell repertoires in COVID-19. Assay: immunoSEQ multiplex PCR; the TCRdb copy retains only in-frame clones and omits some. The data contain 50,000 or so clones, 90% of them seen just once; the ten biggest clones take up roughly 10%. The source material was peripheral blood. These TCRs come from an elderly woman with acute or convalescent COVID-19.

The V gene is TRBV24-1, the J gene TRBJ1-5, with 8 bases aligning to TRBD1. CDR3 length equals 15 residues. The germline CDR1 and CDR2 sequences are KGHDR and SFDVKD. Unmatched junction bases numbered 9, after V lost 7 bases and J lost 5 bases. CDR3 loop: CATSATGARYQPQHF. As DNA, the CDR3 is TGTGCCACCAGCGCGACAGGGGCCCGTTATCAGCCCCAGCATTTT.

The gene calls are TRBV19 and TRBJ1-6; 7 bases map to TRBD1. The CDR3 extends over 14 amino acids. With V trimmed by 10 bases and J by 6 bases, 9 bases remained unmatched. In germline, CDR1 is LNHDA, CDR2 SQIVND (reference sequence). Written as DNA, the CDR3 is TGTGCCACTAGACAGGGATTTGGTAATTCACCCCTCCACTTT. Translated: CATRQGFGNSPLHF. Supplemented by reference TRBV19 and TRBJ1-6, the full variable domain reads DGGITQSPKYLFRKEGQNVTLSCEQNLNHDAMYWYRQDPGQGLRLIYYSQIVNDFQKGDIAEGYSVSREKKESFPLTVTSAQKNPTAFYLCATRQGFGNSPLHFGNGTRLTVT.

The chain uses TRBV9 and TRBJ2-1; TRBD1 matches at 9 bases. J gave up 7 bases and V 3 bases, and 8 bases lay outside the gene matches. Germline loops: CDR1 SGDLS, CDR2 YYNGEE. This CDR3 has 15 residues. CDR3 sequence (DNA): TGTGCCAGCAGCGCGGGGTGGGGACAGGGAAATGAGCAGTTCTTC. Protein product: CASSAGWGQGNEQFF.

This clone was observed a single time. This chain joins TRBV18 and TRBJ2-1, with a tentative D call TRBD1 (5 bases). The V and J ends lost 3 bases and 7 bases respectively, with 13 bases between them. CDR1 and CDR2 (germline): KGHSH, LQKENI. CDR3 length: 14 amino acids. The CDR3 bases are TGTGCCAGCTCACCTCAAAACCAGGGTAATGAGCAGTTCTTC. As protein: CASSPQNQGNEQFF.

The chain couples TRBV30 to TRBJ2-5; D gene ambiguous. The CDR3 loop spans 11 amino acids. V was clipped by 2 bases and J by 10 bases, with 11 bases between them. Per germline, CDR1 GTSNPN and CDR2 SVGIG (reference sequence). CDR3 loop: CAWSRTADQYF. CDR3 DNA sequence: TGTGCCTGGAGTCGTACTGCGGACCAGTACTTC.

The chain employs TRBV30 and TRBJ1-2; possibly TRBD1 for D (5 bases). Germline-derived CDR1 and CDR2 are GTSNPN and SVGIG (reference sequence). The CDR3 spans 12 residues. Trimming cost V 5 bases and J 8 bases, with 15 bases left between them. CDR3 sequence (DNA): TGTGCCTGGGGAGGGGCTAACTGGGGCTACACCTTC. Translated, it gives CAWGGANWGYTF.

This chain uses TRBV28 with TRBJ1-1, with D tentatively TRBD1 (6 bases). CDR1 is MDHEN and CDR2 is SYDVKM in the germline V gene. The V and J ends lost 8 bases and 5 bases respectively, with 21 bases between them. This CDR3 region has 15 residues. The CDR3 protein is CASVLSGQRGTEAFF. CDR3 nucleotide sequence: TGTGCCAGCGTCTTAAGTGGACAGCGAGGGACTGAAGCTTTCTTT.

This chain connects TRBV2 to TRBJ2-7, with D possibly being TRBD2 (6 bases). The V end lost 6 bases, the J end lost 0 bases, and 12 bases lay between the germline ends. Germline CDR1 is SNHLY and CDR2 is FYNNEI. This CDR3 contains 14 residues. The CDR3 here is CASRAAGRSYEQYF. CDR3 coding DNA: TGTGCCAGCAGGGCCGCGGGGCGCTCCTACGAGCAGTACTTC. Using reference TRBV2 and TRBJ2-7 for the parts outside the CDR3, the full variable domain is EPEVTQTPSHQVTQMGQEVILRCVPISNHLYFYWYRQILGQKVEFLVSFYNNEISEKSEIFDDQFSVERPDGSNFTLKIRSTKLEDSAMYFCASRAAGRSYEQYFGPGTRLTVT.

This chain links TRBV30 with TRBJ1-2, with D hard to call. With 4 bases removed from V and 4 bases from J, the gap between germline ends came to 19 bases. Looked up from germline, CDR1 is GTSNPN and CDR2 is SVGIG (reference sequence). The CDR3 totals 15 residues. CDR3 loop: CAWTPETPPGYGYTF. DNA of the CDR3: TGTGCCTGGACCCCAGAGACCCCTCCGGGCTATGGCTACACCTTC.

This chain links TRBV15 with TRBJ1-3; D unresolved. Trimming pared 0 bases from V and 1 base from J, leaving 7 bases between. The CDR3 spans 15 residues. CDR1 and CDR2 from the germline V gene are LNHNV and YYDKDF (reference sequence). CDR3 residues: CATSRDPGSGNTIYF. The CDR3 nucleotides are TGTGCCACCAGCAGAGATCCGGGTTCTGGAAACACCATATATTTT.

This chain connects TRBV21-1 to TRBJ2-2; TRBD2 is the table's D call and was not checked against the DNA. TRBV21-1 is termed a pseudogene. The CDR3 contains 12 residues. DNA for the CDR3: TGTGCCAGCATCATAGATGGCGGGGAGCTGTTTTTT. Amino acid sequence: CASIIDGGELFF.